This T cell receptor beta chain was found in a study of blood T cell repertoires in COVID-19. On the study more broadly: Samples taken during acute and convalescent COVID-19 were collected in the United States, Italy and Spain. PBMCs, B-cell-depleted T cells, or T cells were the source of the cDNA or gDNA that made up the material.

In the original processing: Counts of nucleated cells, estimated from reference gene primer amplification, were obtained. Repertoires were generated with immunoSEQ multiplex PCR, while TCRdb's copy carries only in-frame clones and drops some. That table gives V, J and clone size, and the DNA gave D and trimming. The data hold almost 55,000 clones, with approximately 87% observed a single time. V gave up 4 bases and J gave up 4 bases; unmatched junction bases: 5. Germline values: CDR1 SGHNT, CDR2 YYREEE (reference sequence). This CDR3 has 14 amino acids. The receptor's source is a human donor in a cohort sampled during active COVID-19. The specimen was peripheral blood. The rearrangement links TRBV5-4 to TRBJ1-2; 9 bases align to TRBD1. The CDR3 sequence: CASSPTGQGYGYTF. The CDR3 coding sequence is TGTGCCAGCAGCCCCACGGGACAGGGCTATGGCTACACCTTC. Variable domain in full (rest from reference TRBV5-4 and TRBJ1-2): ETGVTQSPTHLIKTRGQQVTLRCSSQSGHNTVSWYQQALGQGPQFIFQYYREEENGRGNFPPRFSGLQFPNYSSELNVNALELDDSALYLCASSPTGQGYGYTFGSGTRLTVV.